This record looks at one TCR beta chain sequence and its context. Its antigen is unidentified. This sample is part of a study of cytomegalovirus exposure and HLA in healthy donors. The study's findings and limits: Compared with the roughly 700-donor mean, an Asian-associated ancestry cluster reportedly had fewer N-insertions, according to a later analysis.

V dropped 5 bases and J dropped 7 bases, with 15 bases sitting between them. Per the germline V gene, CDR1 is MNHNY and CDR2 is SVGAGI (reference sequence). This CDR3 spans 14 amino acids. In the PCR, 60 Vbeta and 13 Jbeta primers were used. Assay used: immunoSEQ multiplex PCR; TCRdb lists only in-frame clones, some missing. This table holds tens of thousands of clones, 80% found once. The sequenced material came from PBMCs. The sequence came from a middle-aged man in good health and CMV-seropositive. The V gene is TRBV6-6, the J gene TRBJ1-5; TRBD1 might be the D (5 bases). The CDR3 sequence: CASSPTSGVQPQHF. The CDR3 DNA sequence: TGTGCCAGCAGTCCAACCTCGGGGGTCCAGCCCCAGCATTTT.